These T cell receptor beta chains were read from a single sample in a study of CD8 T cells in Susac syndrome. TCRdb reprocessed the immunoSEQ multiplex PCR reads with MiXCR, giving one entry per CDR3 protein. The sample includes about 150,000 distinct CDR3 sequences, approximately 95% seen only once; the top ten take 0.15% to 0.2%. The sequencing sample was made of CD4+ T cells from PBMCs. The receptor set was obtained from a human donor with Susac syndrome. Each CDR3 is given with its conserved first and last residue. D genes are given only for firm matches. Not all rows give a size; the values are once, few, many and, for expanded clones, a class.

>once|.|TRBV4-1|TRBJ1-2
CASSQDIRTDYYGYTF
TGCGCCAGCAGCCAAGACATCCGGACAGATTACTATGGCTACACCTTC
>.|TRBD1|TRBV20-1|TRBJ1-2
CSATLGQGRYGYTF
TGCAGTGCCACCCTGGGACAGGGACGGTACGGCTACACCTTC
>.|TRBD1|TRBV6-5|TRBJ1-1
CASSYRDRNTEAFF
TGTGCCAGCAGTTACCGGGACAGGAACACTGAAGCTTTCTTT
>.|.|TRBV14|TRBJ1-2
CASSRSSLGYGYTF
TGTGCCAGCAGCCGGAGCAGTCTGGGGTATGGCTACACCTTC
>.|.|TRBV29-1|TRBJ1-2
CSVGRQGGNYGYTF
TGCAGCGTTGGACGGCAGGGAGGTAACTATGGCTACACCTTC
>.|TRBD2|TRBV20-1|TRBJ2-3
CSASRGGGTDTQYF
TGCAGTGCCAGCCGGGGAGGGGGCACAGATACGCAGTATTTT
>.|.|TRBV13|TRBJ2-5
CASSFGRVQETQYF
TGTGCCAGCAGCTTCGGGCGGGTGCAAGAGACCCAGTACTTC
>few|.|TRBV5-4|TRBJ2-7
CASRTPGDPTYEQYF
TGTGCCAGCAGGACCCCCGGGGACCCGACCTACGAGCAGTACTTC
>.|.|TRBV19|TRBJ2-1
CASSIVGLGSYNEQFF
TGTGCCAGTAGTATAGTGGGGTTAGGGTCCTACAATGAGCAGTTCTTC
>.|TRBD2|TRBV20-1|TRBJ2-3
CSAATSAGTDTQYF
TGCAGTGCAGCCACTAGCGCGGGCACAGATACGCAGTATTTT
>.|.|TRBV19|TRBJ2-5
CASSPGGGFGETQYF
TGTGCCAGTAGCCCAGGAGGGGGCTTCGGAGAGACCCAGTACTTC
>.|TRBD2|TRBV20-1|TRBJ2-1
CSATPTSGVYNEQFF
TGCAGTGCTACTCCCACTAGCGGGGTTTACAATGAGCAGTTCTTC
>.|.|TRBV7-3|TRBJ1-1
CASSPKGTDTEAFF
TGTGCCAGCAGCCCCAAGGGGACGGACACTGAAGCTTTCTTT
>.|.|TRBV9|TRBJ2-3
CASTSGGDTQYF
TGTGCCAGCACCTCCGGCGGGGATACGCAGTATTTT
>.|TRBD1|TRBV20-1|TRBJ1-6
CSASPGQGVSPLHF
TGCAGTGCCTCCCCTGGACAGGGTGTCTCACCCCTCCACTTT
>.|.|TRBV12-3/TRBV12-4|TRBJ2-7
CASSSLGGSYEQYF
TGTGCCAGCAGTTCCCTAGGAGGCTCCTACGAGCAGTACTTC
>.|.|TRBV3-1|TRBJ2-7
CASSLNRDEQYF
TGTGCCAGCAGCCTCAACAGGGACGAGCAGTACTTC
>.|.|TRBV7-2|TRBJ1-5
CASSLDLNSNQPQHF
TGTGCCAGCAGCTTAGATCTAAATAGCAATCAGCCCCAGCATTTT
>once|.|TRBV7-2|TRBJ2-1
CASSQQTAYNEQFF
TGTGCCAGCAGCCAACAGACAGCTTACAATGAGCAGTTCTTC